This TCR beta chain was recovered during a study of blood T cells in healthy people across ages. This clonotype appeared a few times. Combining a sample-barcoded 5' primer with a J-beta primer mix, a second PCR ran for roughly 7 to 12 cycles. MiXCR, applied by TCRdb to the 5' RACE reads, yields one record per CDR3 protein. The sample shows approximately 1.5 million distinct CDR3 sequences, roughly 43% of them seen only once. V was trimmed by 2 bases and J by 0 bases, leaving 10 bases between them. The CDR3 consists of 15 residues. Germline CDR1 reads MNHEY; CDR2 reads SVGEGT. The sequenced material came from blood. The V gene is TRBV6-2 or TRBV6-3, the J gene TRBJ1-1; D ambiguous. This receptor was identified in a young woman in good health. In DNA form, the CDR3 reads TGTGCCAGCAGTTACCCGCAGGCAATGAACACTGAAGCTTTCTTT. This translates into CASSYPQAMNTEAFF.